The TCR beta chain described here comes from a study of CD8 T cells in Susac syndrome. An amount of RNA that ranged from roughly 0.5 to 1 ug was reverse transcribed with random hexamers. Multiplex PCR with immunoSEQ amplified the TCR beta CDR3 across 54 Vbeta and 13 Jbeta. TCRdb reanalysed the immunoSEQ multiplex PCR reads using MiXCR and keeps one entry per CDR3 protein. This sample yields roughly 50,000 distinct CDR3 sequences, of which more than 85% are seen a single time; approximately 0.41% belongs to the top ten. CDR1 and CDR2 (germline): SGHVS, FNYEAQ. V gave up 5 bases and J gave up 3 bases; unmatched junction bases: 3. The CDR3 contains 14 residues. Sequencing of TCR beta was carried out in blood CD8+ and CD4+ T cells. Controls matched for sex and age were healthy donors. CD8+ and CD4+ T cells were negatively isolated; TEMRA cells were FACS-enriched.

The sequence came from a human donor in good health. What was sequenced was CD8+ T cells from PBMCs. The rearrangement uses TRBV7-6 and TRBJ1-1; 10 bases are a match to TRBD1. The CDR3 sequence is CASSHGQGDTEAFF. The CDR3 nucleotides are TGTGCCAGCAGCCATGGACAGGGGGACACTGAAGCTTTCTTT.